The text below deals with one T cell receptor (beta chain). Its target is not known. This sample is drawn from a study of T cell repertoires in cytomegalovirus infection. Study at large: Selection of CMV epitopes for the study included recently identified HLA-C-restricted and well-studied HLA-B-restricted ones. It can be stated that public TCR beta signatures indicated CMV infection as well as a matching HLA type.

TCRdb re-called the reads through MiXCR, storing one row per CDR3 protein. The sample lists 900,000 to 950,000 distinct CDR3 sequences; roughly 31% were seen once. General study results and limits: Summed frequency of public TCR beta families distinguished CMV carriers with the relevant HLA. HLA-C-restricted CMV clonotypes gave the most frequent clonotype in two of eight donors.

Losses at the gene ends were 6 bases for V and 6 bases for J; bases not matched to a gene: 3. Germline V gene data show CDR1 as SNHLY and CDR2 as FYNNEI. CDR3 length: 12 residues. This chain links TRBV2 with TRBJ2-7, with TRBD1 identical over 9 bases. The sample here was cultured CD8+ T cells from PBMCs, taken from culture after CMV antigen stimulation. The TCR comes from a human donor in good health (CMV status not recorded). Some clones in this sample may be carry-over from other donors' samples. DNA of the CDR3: TGTGCCAGCAGGGAGACAGGGGGCGAGCAGTACGTC. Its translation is CASRETGGEQYV.